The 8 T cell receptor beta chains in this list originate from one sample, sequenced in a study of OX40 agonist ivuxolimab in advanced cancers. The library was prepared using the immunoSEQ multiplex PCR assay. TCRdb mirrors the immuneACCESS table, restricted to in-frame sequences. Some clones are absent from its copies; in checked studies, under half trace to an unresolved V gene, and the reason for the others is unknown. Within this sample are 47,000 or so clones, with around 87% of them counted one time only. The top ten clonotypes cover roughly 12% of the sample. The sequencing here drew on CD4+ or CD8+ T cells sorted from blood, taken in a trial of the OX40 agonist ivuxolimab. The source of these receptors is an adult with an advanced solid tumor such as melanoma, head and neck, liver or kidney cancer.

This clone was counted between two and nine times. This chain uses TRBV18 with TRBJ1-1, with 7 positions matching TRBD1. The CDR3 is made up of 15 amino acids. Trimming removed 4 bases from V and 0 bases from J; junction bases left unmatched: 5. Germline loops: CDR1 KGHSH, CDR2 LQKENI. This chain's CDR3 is CASSLRDSMNTEAFF. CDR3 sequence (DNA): TGTGCCAGCTCACTCAGGGACAGCATGAACACTGAAGCTTTCTTT.

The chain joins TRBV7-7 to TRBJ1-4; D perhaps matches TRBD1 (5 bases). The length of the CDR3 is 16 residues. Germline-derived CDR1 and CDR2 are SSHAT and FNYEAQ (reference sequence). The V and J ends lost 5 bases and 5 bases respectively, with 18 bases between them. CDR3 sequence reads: CASSPPEGNPNEKLFF. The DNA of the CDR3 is TGTGCCAGCAGCCCCCCAGAGGGGAATCCGAATGAAAAACTGTTTTTT. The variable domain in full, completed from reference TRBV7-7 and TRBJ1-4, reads GAGVSQSPRYKVTKRGQDVTLRCDPISSHATLYWYQQALGQGPEFLTYFNYEAQPDKSGLPSDRFSAERPEGSISTLTIQRTEQRDSAMYRCASSPPEGNPNEKLFFGSGTQLSVL.

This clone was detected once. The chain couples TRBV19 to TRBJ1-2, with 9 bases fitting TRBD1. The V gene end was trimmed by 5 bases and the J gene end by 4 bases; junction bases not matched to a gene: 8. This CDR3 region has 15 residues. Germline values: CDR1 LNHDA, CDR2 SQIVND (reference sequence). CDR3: CASSPGTGRAYGYTF. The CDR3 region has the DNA TGTGCCAGTAGTCCAGGGACAGGGAGGGCCTATGGCTACACCTTC.

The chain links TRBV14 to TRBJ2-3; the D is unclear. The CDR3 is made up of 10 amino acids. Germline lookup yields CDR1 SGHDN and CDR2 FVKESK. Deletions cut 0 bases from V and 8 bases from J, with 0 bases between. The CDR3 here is CASSQDTQYF. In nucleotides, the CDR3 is TGTGCCAGCAGCCAAGATACGCAGTATTTT.

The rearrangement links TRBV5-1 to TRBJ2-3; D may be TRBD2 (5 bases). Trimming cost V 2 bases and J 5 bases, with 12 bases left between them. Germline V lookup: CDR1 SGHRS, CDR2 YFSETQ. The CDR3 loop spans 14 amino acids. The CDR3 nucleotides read TGCGCCAGCAGCTTCTATAGCGATGGAGATACGCAGTATTTT. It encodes CASSFYSDGDTQYF.

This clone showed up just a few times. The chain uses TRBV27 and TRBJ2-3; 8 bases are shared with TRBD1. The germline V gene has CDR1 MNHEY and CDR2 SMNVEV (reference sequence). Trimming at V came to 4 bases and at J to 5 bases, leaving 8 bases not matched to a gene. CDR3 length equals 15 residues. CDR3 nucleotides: TGTGCCAGCAGTTCGACATGGACAGGGAGAGATACGCAGTATTTT. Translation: CASSSTWTGRDTQYF.

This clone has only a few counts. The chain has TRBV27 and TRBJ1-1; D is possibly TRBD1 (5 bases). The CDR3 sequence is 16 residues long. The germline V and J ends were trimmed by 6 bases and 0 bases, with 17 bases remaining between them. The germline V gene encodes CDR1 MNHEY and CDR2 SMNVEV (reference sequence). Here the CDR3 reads CASSLLQGGMNTEAFF. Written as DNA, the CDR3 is TGTGCCAGCAGCTTACTCCAGGGAGGGATGAACACTGAAGCTTTCTTT.

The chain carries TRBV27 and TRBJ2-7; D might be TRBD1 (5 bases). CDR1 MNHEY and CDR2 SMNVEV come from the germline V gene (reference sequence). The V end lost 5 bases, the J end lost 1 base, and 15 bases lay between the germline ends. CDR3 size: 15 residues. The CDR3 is CASSPAHRLSYEQYF. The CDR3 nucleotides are TGTGCCAGCAGTCCCGCCCACAGGCTATCCTACGAGCAGTACTTC.